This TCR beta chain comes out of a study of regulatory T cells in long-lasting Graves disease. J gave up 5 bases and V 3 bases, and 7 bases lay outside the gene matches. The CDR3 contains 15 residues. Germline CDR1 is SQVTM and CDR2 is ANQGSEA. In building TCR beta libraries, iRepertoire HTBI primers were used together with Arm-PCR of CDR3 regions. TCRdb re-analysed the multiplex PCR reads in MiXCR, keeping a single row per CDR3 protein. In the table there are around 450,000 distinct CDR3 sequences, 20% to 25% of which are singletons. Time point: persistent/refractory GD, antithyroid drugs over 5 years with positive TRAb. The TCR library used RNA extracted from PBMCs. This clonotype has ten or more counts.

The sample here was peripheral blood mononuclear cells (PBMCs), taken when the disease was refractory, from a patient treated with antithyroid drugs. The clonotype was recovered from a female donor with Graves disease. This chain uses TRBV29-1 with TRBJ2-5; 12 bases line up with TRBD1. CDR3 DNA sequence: TGCAGCGTTGATCTCCGGGACAGGGGGCGGGAGACCCAGTACTTC. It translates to CSVDLRDRGRETQYF.